These 18 T cell receptor beta chains share one sample of origin, sequenced in a study of long-term antiretroviral therapy in people with HIV. immunoSEQ v3.0 was run at survey level. Sequenced by immunoSEQ multiplex PCR; TCRdb stores in-frame clones only, minus some. This sample has about 30,000 clones, with under 85% found just once. Sequences were derived from unsorted PBMCs, sampled 3 years after starting antiretroviral therapy. The receptors shown here come from a middle-aged man with HIV.

This clone was seen a single time. This rearrangement joins TRBV2 to TRBJ1-1; a possible D gene is TRBD1 (5 bases). The CDR3 consists of 13 residues. CDR1 and CDR2 (germline): SNHLY, FYNNEI. Trimming shortened V by 7 bases and J by 0 bases, and 9 bases separated the two germline ends. The CDR3 DNA reads TGTGCCAGCATCCCAGGGATGAACACTGAAGCTTTCTTT. Its translation is CASIPGMNTEAFF.

In this sample, this clone turned up once. The V call is TRBV13, the J call TRBJ2-1; the match to TRBD2 covers 7 bases. V lost 3 bases to trimming and J lost 6 bases; unmatched junction nucleotides: 8. The CDR3 is 15 amino acids. In germline, CDR1 is PRHDT, CDR2 FYEKMQ (reference sequence). The CDR3 is CASSFRLAEVNEQFF. CDR3 DNA sequence: TGTGCCAGCAGCTTTAGACTAGCCGAGGTCAATGAGCAGTTCTTC.

The chain has TRBV6-5 and TRBJ2-7, with D uncertain. Germline V lookup: CDR1 MNHEY, CDR2 SVGAGI. Trimming removed 0 bases from V and 2 bases from J, with 5 bases in between. The CDR3 spans 13 residues. The CDR3 region has the DNA TGTGCCAGCAGTTACTCCGACACCTACGAGCAGTACTTC. Its translation: CASSYSDTYEQYF.

V is TRBV7-8 and J is TRBJ1-1; D call uncertain. In germline, CDR1 is SGHVS, CDR2 FQNEAQ. Between the trimmed V and J ends, which lost 4 bases and 7 bases, there was a span of 13 bases. This CDR3 contains 13 residues. CDR3 residues: CASSSRPFFEAFF. CDR3 nucleotide sequence: TGTGCCAGCAGCTCGCGCCCTTTCTTTGAAGCTTTCTTT.

The chain has TRBV7-9 and TRBJ2-1; the D gene is possibly TRBD2 (6 bases). V was clipped by 5 bases and J by 4 bases, with 21 bases between them. Per the germline V gene, CDR1 is SEHNR and CDR2 is FQNEAQ (reference sequence). The CDR3 length is 17 residues. Written as DNA, the CDR3 is TGTGCCAGCAGCCCTCGGAGGGTAGCCAGGGCTTACAATGAGCAGTTCTTC. As protein: CASSPRRVARAYNEQFF.

V gene TRBV9 combines with J gene TRBJ1-6; D is perhaps TRBD1 (6 bases). The CDR3 is made up of 14 amino acids. Trimming left V 4 bases short and J 6 bases short, with 11 bases between. CDR1 SGDLS and CDR2 YYNGEE come from the germline V gene. CDR3 coding DNA: TGTGCCAGCAGCCTGGGACAAGGTAATTCACCCCTCCACTTT. Residues: CASSLGQGNSPLHF.

The chain combines TRBV6-5 with TRBJ1-1; D uncertain. The V and J ends lost 2 bases and 2 bases respectively, with 15 bases between them. Germline CDR1 MNHEY, CDR2 SVGAGI. The CDR3 sequence is 16 residues long. CDR3 coding DNA: TGTGCCAGCAGTTACACTTCTGATCAAGTAAACACTGAAGCTTTCTTT. Translated: CASSYTSDQVNTEAFF.

The chain links TRBV4-1 to TRBJ1-4; D is unclear. V lost 1 base to trimming and J lost 3 bases, with 6 bases between them. The germline CDR1 and CDR2 sequences are MGHRA and YSYEKL. The CDR3 runs to 14 residues. In nucleotides, the CDR3 is TGCGCCAGCAGCCAAGGAGGATCTAATGAAAAACTGTTTTTT. Translating gives CASSQGGSNEKLFF.

The gene calls are TRBV5-1 and TRBJ2-1, with 12 bases matching TRBD1. The CDR3 has 17 amino acids. V lost 1 base, J lost 8 bases, and 10 bases stayed unmatched. Germline V CDR1 and CDR2: SGHRS, YFSETQ. The CDR3 protein is CASSLLAGQGARYEQFF. The CDR3, as DNA: TGCGCCAGCAGCTTGTTAGCGGGACAGGGGGCGAGGTATGAGCAGTTCTTC.

The chain links TRBV5-1 to TRBJ2-5, with unresolved D. The CDR3 is made up of 11 amino acids. V was clipped by 4 bases and J by 5 bases, with 6 bases between them. Per the germline V gene, CDR1 is SGHRS and CDR2 is YFSETQ. The CDR3 region has the DNA TGCGCCAGCAGCCTTTTGGAGACCCAGTACTTC. Amino acids: CASSLLETQYF.

This chain joins TRBV6-1 and TRBJ1-5; D remains ambiguous. Germline-derived CDR1 and CDR2 are MNHNS and SASEGT. This CDR3 contains 14 residues. V dropped 1 base and J dropped 5 bases, with 9 bases sitting between them. The CDR3 bases are TGTGCCAGCAGTGAAGACGATATTTATCAGCCCCAGCATTTT. Translating it yields CASSEDDIYQPQHF.

V gene TRBV10-2 combines with J gene TRBJ1-5; no definite D call. The CDR3 has 14 residues. Germline CDR1 WSHSY, CDR2 SAAADI. Trimming cost V 6 bases and J 3 bases, with 12 bases left between them. CDR3 in amino acids: CASREGLDNQPQHF. CDR3 in DNA: TGCGCCAGCAGGGAAGGGCTTGACAATCAGCCCCAGCATTTT.

This clone was observed a handful of times. Other nucleotide sequences in the sample specify the same CDR3. This chain uses TRBV2 with TRBJ1-1; D is undetermined. CDR3 length equals 12 residues. In germline, CDR1 is SNHLY, CDR2 FYNNEI. V shed 4 bases and J shed 1 base, with 4 bases lying between them. CDR3 amino acids: CASSVGNTEAFF. CDR3 DNA: TGTGCCAGCAGTGTAGGGAACACTGAAGCTTTCTTT.

The rearrangement links TRBV6-6 to TRBJ1-1; no firm D call. The germline V gene encodes CDR1 MNHNY and CDR2 SVGAGI (reference sequence). V shed 6 bases and J shed 5 bases, with 16 bases lying between them. This CDR3 has 14 residues. CDR3 nucleotide sequence: TGTGCCAGCAGCCTCCGGCCACCGAAAACTGAAGCTTTCTTT. It yields the protein CASSLRPPKTEAFF.

The genes are TRBV6-6 and TRBJ2-7; the D is unclear. Deletions cut 6 bases from V and 5 bases from J, with 11 bases between. This CDR3 has 12 amino acids. Germline assignment: CDR1 MNHNY and CDR2 SVGAGI (reference sequence). This CDR3 reads CASSKGSDEQYF. The CDR3 DNA is TGTGCCAGCAGCAAGGGCAGTGACGAGCAGTACTTC.

This clone showed up just once. V is TRBV27 and J is TRBJ2-3, with 12 bases fitting TRBD2. The CDR3 sequence is 16 residues long. Germline V CDR1 and CDR2: MNHEY, SMNVEV (reference sequence). After removal of 3 bases from V and 6 bases from J, the junction contained 7 bases not matched to a gene. In DNA form, the CDR3 reads TGTGCCAGCAGTTTCCTAGCGGGAGGGCCCTCGGATACGCAGTATTTT. Its translation: CASSFLAGGPSDTQYF.

V usage is TRBV5-1 and J usage is TRBJ1-2; 8 positions agree with TRBD1. The J segment lost 2 bases and the V segment lost 0 bases, leaving 3 bases of the junction unmatched. The CDR3 totals 15 residues. Germline CDR1 and CDR2: SGHRS and YFSETQ. The CDR3 DNA reads as TGCGCCAGCAGCTTGGGGGCAGGGGGCAACTATGGCTACACCTTC. Encoded protein: CASSLGAGGNYGYTF.

This clone was detected only once. This rearrangement joins TRBV11-3 to TRBJ2-6; the D call may be TRBD1 or TRBD2 (6 bases each). The CDR3 length is 16 residues. The V gene's germline CDR1 is SGHNT and CDR2 YENEEA. With 4 bases removed from V and 4 bases from J, the gap between germline ends came to 14 bases. The CDR3 nucleotides are TGTGCCAGCAGCTCAACCACGGGGGCAGGGGCCAACGTCCTGACTTTC. This gives the protein CASSSTTGAGANVLTF.